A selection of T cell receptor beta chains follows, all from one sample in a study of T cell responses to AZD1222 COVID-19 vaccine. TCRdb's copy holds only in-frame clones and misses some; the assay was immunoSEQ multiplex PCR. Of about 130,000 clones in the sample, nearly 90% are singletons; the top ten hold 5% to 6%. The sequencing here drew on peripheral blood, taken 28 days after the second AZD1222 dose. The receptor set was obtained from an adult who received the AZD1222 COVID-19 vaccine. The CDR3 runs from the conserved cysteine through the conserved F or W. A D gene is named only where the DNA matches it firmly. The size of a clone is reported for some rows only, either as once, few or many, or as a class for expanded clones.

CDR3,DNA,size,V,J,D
CASSELGANTGELFF,TGTGCCAGCAGTGAACTAGGCGCGAACACCGGGGAGCTGTTTTTT,-,TRBV6-1,TRBJ2-2,-
CASSEEGTGVTPVEKLFF,TGTGCCAGCAGTGAAGAGGGGACAGGGGTCACCCCAGTCGAAAAACTGTTTTTT,-,TRBV6-1,TRBJ1-4,TRBD1
CASSLRGINTEAFF,TGTGCCAGCAGTCTAAGGGGTATAAACACTGAAGCTTTCTTT,-,TRBV11-3,TRBJ1-1,-
CASSSLDSSGNTIYF,TGCGCCAGCAGCTCCCTAGACAGCTCTGGAAACACCATATATTTT,-,TRBV4-1,TRBJ1-3,-
CASSQVSLAGGPPIYNEQFF,TGTGCCAGCAGCCAAGTCTCACTAGCGGGGGGGCCTCCAATCTACAATGAGCAGTTCTTC,-,TRBV4-2,TRBJ2-1,TRBD2
CASSPGQGGDYEQYF,TGCGCCAGCAGCCCGGGACAGGGGGGCGACTACGAGCAGTACTTC,few,TRBV4-1,TRBJ2-7,TRBD1
CASSGAGRSNEKLFF,TGTGCCAGCAGCGGAGCGGGGAGGAGTAATGAAAAACTGTTTTTT,-,TRBV11-3,TRBJ1-4,-
CASSTSGRREEQYF,TGTGCCAGCAGCACCTCTGGGCGGCGAGAGGAGCAGTACTTC,-,TRBV11-1,TRBJ2-7,-
CASSQQDRVGPGELFF,TGTGCCAGCAGCCAACAGGACAGGGTAGGCCCCGGGGAGCTGTTTTTT,once,TRBV27,TRBJ2-2,TRBD1
CASSLGTSGNTIYF,TGCGCCAGCAGCCTCGGAACTTCTGGAAACACCATATATTTT,-,TRBV5-1,TRBJ1-3,-
CASSSGSYYGYTF,TGTGCCAGCTCATCGGGATCATACTATGGCTACACCTTC,-,TRBV18,TRBJ1-2,-
CASRSSSDTGELFF,TGTGCCAGCAGGAGTTCTAGCGACACCGGGGAGCTGTTTTTT,-,TRBV7-2,TRBJ2-2,-
CASSPPGGRVSGELFF,TGTGCCAGCAGCCCCCCTGGGGGGAGAGTGTCCGGGGAGCTGTTTTTT,few,TRBV7-9,TRBJ2-2,-
CASSSEGTNAFF,TGTGCCAGCAGTTCCGAGGGTACGAACGCTTTCTTT,-,TRBV2,TRBJ1-1,-
CASSLVARNSPLHF,TGTGCCAGCAGCTTGGTCGCGAGGAATTCACCCCTCCACTTT,once,TRBV5-5,TRBJ1-6,-
CAISGNRGANQPQHF,TGTGCCATCAGTGGAAACAGGGGGGCAAATCAGCCCCAGCATTTT,-,TRBV10-3,TRBJ1-5,TRBD1
CASSPVSGRSNEQFF,TGTGCCAGCAGCCCAGTAAGCGGGAGGAGTAATGAGCAGTTCTTC,-,TRBV5-8,TRBJ2-1,TRBD2
CASRSGQGNGYTF,TGTGCCAGCAGATCGGGACAGGGGAACGGCTACACCTTC,once,TRBV2,TRBJ1-2,TRBD1
CASSRQDTQYF,TGTGCCAGCAGCCGGCAAGATACGCAGTATTTT,-,TRBV7-9,TRBJ2-3,-
CASSHRQGEAGANVLTF,TGTGCCAGCAGCCACCGACAGGGGGAGGCTGGGGCCAACGTCCTGACTTTC,once,TRBV11-2,TRBJ2-6,TRBD1
CASSFLQFSGANVLTF,TGTGCCAGCAGTTTCCTACAGTTCTCTGGGGCCAACGTCCTGACTTTC,-,TRBV28,TRBJ2-6,-
CASSYSPLSYEQYF,TGTGCCAGCAGTTACTCTCCGTTATCCTACGAGCAGTACTTC,-,TRBV6-2/TRBV6-3,TRBJ2-7,-
CASSFSGYEQYF,TGTGCCAGCAGCTTCTCAGGCTACGAGCAGTACTTC,-,TRBV5-8,TRBJ2-7,-
CASSLQAGGGTNEKLFF,TGTGCCAGCTCACTACAGGCAGGCGGAGGAACTAATGAAAAACTGTTTTTT,-,TRBV18,TRBJ1-4,-
CASSRTGFSGLENTEAFF,TGTGCCAGCAGCCGGACAGGGTTCAGTGGGTTGGAGAACACTGAAGCTTTCTTT,-,TRBV2,TRBJ1-1,TRBD1
CASSVDVIGELFF,TGTGCCAGCAGCGTAGATGTGATCGGGGAGCTGTTTTTT,-,TRBV9,TRBJ2-2,-
CSVGGIITTGELFF,TGCAGCGTCGGCGGGATAATAACCACCGGGGAGCTGTTTTTT,once,TRBV29-1,TRBJ2-2,-
CASNMGRPGANVLTF,TGTGCCTCAAACATGGGGAGACCTGGGGCCAACGTCCTGACTTTC,-,TRBV30,TRBJ2-6,-
CATSVGEAAGEQYF,TGTGCCACCAGTGTGGGTGAGGCCGCAGGGGAGCAGTACTTC,-,TRBV15,TRBJ2-7,-
CASSIETGNYGYTF,TGTGCCAGTAGTATAGAAACAGGGAACTATGGCTACACCTTC,-,TRBV19,TRBJ1-2,-
CASSYSIGGAGTEAFF,TGTGCCAGCAGTTACTCGATAGGTGGGGCAGGGACTGAAGCTTTCTTT,-,TRBV6-5,TRBJ1-1,-
CASMGTDSYEQYF,TGTGCCAGCATGGGCACGGACTCCTACGAGCAGTACTTC,-,TRBV2,TRBJ2-7,-
CASSFEGTLSYEQYF,TGTGCCAGCAGTTTCGAGGGTACCCTTTCCTACGAGCAGTACTTC,-,TRBV28,TRBJ2-7,-
CASRRGRQQETQYF,TGTGCCAGCAGAAGGGGGCGGCAGCAAGAGACCCAGTACTTC,-,TRBV6-5,TRBJ2-5,TRBD1
CASSTGAMAIAAYNEQFF,TGCGCCAGCAGCACGGGGGCTATGGCGATAGCGGCCTACAATGAGCAGTTCTTC,-,TRBV5-1,TRBJ2-1,-
CASSPLGLAETQYF,TGTGCCAGCTCACCCCTGGGACTAGCTGAGACCCAGTACTTC,-,TRBV18,TRBJ2-5,TRBD2
CASSTGQGQTQYF,TGTGCCAGCAGCACCGGACAGGGACAGACCCAGTACTTC,-,TRBV5-4,TRBJ2-5,TRBD1
CASSIRGLPGQGLNTEAFF,TGTGCCAGTAGTATAAGGGGGCTCCCGGGACAGGGATTGAACACTGAAGCTTTCTTT,-,TRBV19,TRBJ1-1,TRBD1
CASRGRISGNTIYF,TGTGCCAGCAGAGGAAGGATCTCTGGAAACACCATATATTTT,-,TRBV28,TRBJ1-3,-
CASSQVGEVTQYF,TGTGCCAGCAGCCAAGTGGGGGAGGTTACGCAGTATTTT,-,TRBV14,TRBJ2-3,-
CASSLTPGNNEQFF,TGCGCCAGCAGCTTGACCCCGGGTAACAATGAGCAGTTCTTC,-,TRBV5-1,TRBJ2-1,-
CASSTQDRPGNTIYF,TGTGCCAGCAGCACCCAAGACAGGCCTGGAAACACCATATATTTT,-,TRBV9,TRBJ1-3,-
CASSLVGVATNEKLFF,TGTGCCAGCAGCCTAGTAGGGGTGGCAACTAATGAAAAACTGTTTTTT,-,TRBV13,TRBJ1-4,-
CAWSAAGAEAFF,TGTGCCTGGAGTGCCGCCGGAGCTGAAGCTTTCTTT,-,TRBV30,TRBJ1-1,-
CASSLSFIRHSNTEAFF,TGTGCCAGCAGTTTATCTTTCATCCGGCACTCGAACACTGAAGCTTTCTTT,few,TRBV27,TRBJ1-1,-
CASSPTAFVEKLFF,TGTGCCAGCTCACCAACGGCTTTCGTGGAAAAACTGTTTTTT,-,TRBV18,TRBJ1-4,-
CASSLQRESYEQYF,TGTGCCAGCAGCCTACAACGGGAGTCCTACGAGCAGTACTTC,-,TRBV16,TRBJ2-7,-
CASSGSVVETQYF,TGCGCCAGCAGCGGATCGGTTGTAGAGACCCAGTACTTC,-,TRBV5-1,TRBJ2-5,-
CASSSPGTGNHFPYEQYF,TGTGCCAGCAGTTCCCCGGGAACAGGGAATCATTTCCCCTACGAGCAGTACTTC,-,TRBV28,TRBJ2-7,-
CASSSSDRADEQYF,TGTGCCAGCAGTTCCTCGGACAGGGCGGACGAGCAGTACTTC,-,TRBV6-2/TRBV6-3,TRBJ2-7,TRBD1
CASSIGGRVGDTQYF,TGTGCCAGTAGTATAGGCGGGAGGGTTGGAGATACGCAGTATTTT,-,TRBV19,TRBJ2-3,TRBD2
CSVADTTIYGYTF,TGCAGCGTTGCCGATACTACAATATATGGCTACACCTTC,-,TRBV29-1,TRBJ1-2,-
CASSNPNRGRSNQPQHF,TGTGCCAGCAGCAATCCAAACAGGGGACGTAGCAATCAGCCCCAGCATTTT,few,TRBV21-1,TRBJ1-5,-
CALGSATNEKLFF,TGTGCCCTTGGGTCCGCAACTAATGAAAAACTGTTTTTT,-,TRBV6-5,TRBJ1-4,-
CASSSSGTGLTEQFF,TGTGCCAGCAGCTCCTCCGGGACAGGGTTGACTGAGCAGTTCTTC,-,TRBV5-5,TRBJ2-1,TRBD1